This TCR beta chain is from a study of cytomegalovirus exposure and HLA in healthy donors. Whole-study findings and limits: Cytomegalovirus association was listed for about 150 TCR beta chains. A later analysis linked a missense variant in DCLRE1C to the trimming of TCR beta V and J genes.

Researchers ran the PCR with 60 Vbeta and 13 Jbeta primers. Generated by immunoSEQ multiplex PCR, the TCRdb table keeps only in-frame clones and is missing some. The sample has more than 150,000 clones, over 75% seen once; the top ten hold approximately 6.3%. With 1 base clipped from V and 4 bases from J, the junction kept 1 base outside the gene matches. From germline, CDR1 is SGHTA and CDR2 FQGNSA. CDR3 size: 15 residues. This clone showed up just a few times. The antigen is undetermined. This sequence was found in a man aged 35-49 years in good health and CMV-seropositive. V is TRBV7-2 and J is TRBJ2-1, with 10 bases fitting TRBD2. The sequenced sample was PBMCs. The DNA of the CDR3 is TGTGCCAGCAGCTTAGGAGCGGGGGGGTACAATGAGCAGTTCTTC. Protein sequence: CASSLGAGGYNEQFF.